The 5 T cell receptor beta chains listed next were all sequenced from one sample in a study of identical twins. MiXCR, run by TCRdb on the 5' RACE reads, gives a single entry per CDR3 protein. The sample carries roughly 1.6 million distinct CDR3 sequences, around a third recorded once. Sequencing used cord blood. The receptors come from a newborn girl in good health.

The gene calls are TRBV12-3 or TRBV12-4 and TRBJ1-6, with D tentatively TRBD1 (5 bases). Deletions cut 6 bases from V and 10 bases from J, with 13 bases between. The CDR3 has 13 amino acids. CDR3 residues: CASRGPRESPLHF. In DNA, the CDR3 is TGTGCCAGCAGGGGACCCAGAGAGTCACCCCTCCACTTT.

On this clonotype itself: This may be a read error: a much more frequent sequence differs by one nucleotide. The CDR3 DNA reads as TGTGCCAGCAGTTACGGGGAAACACTGTTTTTT. This sequence encodes CASSYGETLFF. The rearrangement uses TRBV6-6 and TRBJ1-4; D gene uncertain. The CDR3 consists of 11 residues. CDR1 is MNHNY, CDR2 SVGAGI, per germline (reference sequence).

This clonotype was detected only a few times. The rearrangement joins TRBV12-5 to TRBJ1-2, with a weak D call TRBD1 (6 bases). Germline V gene lookup returns CDR1 LGHNT and CDR2 FRNRAP. The CDR3 runs 16 residues. Trimming removed 5 bases from V and 0 bases from J, with 16 bases in between. CDR3 DNA: TGTGCTAGTGGTCCGACGGGACAACCCCCTAACTATGGCTACACCTTC. This gives the protein CASGPTGQPPNYGYTF.

In this sample, this clonotype turned up a few times. The rearrangement joins TRBV20-1 to TRBJ2-1; D uncertain. Trimming cost V 6 bases and J 1 base, with 7 bases left between them. Germline-derived CDR1 and CDR2 are DFQATT and SNEGSKA (reference sequence). This CDR3 contains 12 residues. The CDR3 spells CSATWSYNEQFF. The CDR3 DNA reads TGCAGTGCCACCTGGTCCTACAATGAGCAGTTCTTC.

This clonotype was seen repeatedly, ten times or more. A junction end diverges from the germline sequence, so it may reflect a read error. V gene TRBV5-1 combines with J gene TRBJ1-1; 9 bases align to TRBD1. The V gene's germline CDR1 is SGHRS and CDR2 YFSETQ. This CDR3 comprises 13 residues. Here the CDR3 DNA reads TGTGCCAGCAGCCGGACAGGGGACACTGAAGCTTTCTTT. Its protein product is CASSRTGDTEAFF.